The 17 T cell receptor beta chains below come from one sample, sequenced in a study of CD8+CD57+ T cells in acquired aplastic anemia. Profiling of TCR beta VDJ combinations and CDR3 sequences used genomic DNA as template. Via MiXCR, TCRdb re-called the reads, giving one row per CDR3 protein. The table shows around 180,000 distinct CDR3 sequences, with roughly 50% occurring only once. Patients chosen for sequencing had CD8+CD57+ cells that had expanded, as shown by flow cytometry. The sample was sorted CD4+, CD8+, or CD8+CD57+ T cells (not recorded which) from PBMCs. The receptors were gathered from a human donor with aplastic anemia.

This clonotype has just one count. The chain links TRBV27 to TRBJ1-1; possibly TRBD1 for D (6 bases). Looked up from germline, CDR1 is MNHEY and CDR2 is SMNVEV (reference sequence). With 6 bases removed from V and 3 bases from J, the gap between germline ends came to 26 bases. This CDR3 contains 18 residues. The CDR3 DNA sequence: TGTGCCAGCAGCTGGAAGCCGGGGGGGGGCGAGAGTGACACTGAAGCTTTCTTT. This gives the protein CASSWKPGGGESDTEAFF.

Comments on this clonotype: Possible read error: a much larger clone is one base away. The V and J genes are TRBV5-5 and TRBJ1-5; D is uncertain. CDR3 size: 16 residues. The germline gives CDR1 SGHKS, CDR2 YYEKEE (reference sequence). This CDR3 reads CANSSRGGYSNQPQHF. The CDR3, as DNA: TGTGCCAACAGCTCTCGGGGTGGTTATAGCAATCAGCCCCAGCATTTT.

The sample holds a few counts of this clonotype. This chain uses TRBV4-2 with TRBJ2-5, with 8 bases that match TRBD2. Germline loops: CDR1 LGHNA, CDR2 YNFKEQ. With V trimmed by 4 bases and J by 5 bases, 21 bases remained unmatched. CDR3 length: 19 residues. CDR3 sequence reads: CASSPSWLGLGIGGETQYF. The CDR3 region has the DNA TGTGCCAGCAGCCCTTCTTGGTTGGGACTAGGTATCGGTGGGGAGACCCAGTACTTC.

J is TRBJ2-1 and V is TRBV15, with TRBD1 as a possible D gene (5 bases). The CDR3 consists of 14 residues. Germline V gives CDR1 LNHNV, CDR2 YYDKDF (reference sequence). V shed 7 bases and J shed 5 bases, with 15 bases lying between them. CDR3 sequence (DNA): TGTGCCACCAACCGTTATCCAGGGAACAATGAGCAGTTCTTC. Amino acid sequence: CATNRYPGNNEQFF.

This clonotype appeared many times. The V and J genes are TRBV9 and TRBJ2-3; TRBD2 agrees at 10 bases. This CDR3 has 17 residues. Trimming took 3 bases from V and 1 from J; bases not matched to a gene: 8. Looked up from germline, CDR1 is SGDLS and CDR2 is YYNGEE. The CDR3, as DNA: TGTGCCAGCAGCGGGGGGGGCGGACTAGCGGGCACAGATACGCAGTATTTT. Amino acids: CASSGGGGLAGTDTQYF.

The CDR3 sequence: CASRTDRERRDSPLHF. The DNA of the CDR3 is TGTGCCAGCAGAACCGACAGGGAGCGTCGGGATTCACCCCTCCACTTT. The rearrangement joins TRBV28 to TRBJ1-6, with 7 nucleotides matching TRBD1. This CDR3 contains 16 residues. Germline CDR1 reads MDHEN; CDR2 reads SYDVKM. V gave up 6 bases and J gave up 8 bases; unmatched junction bases: 13.

This clonotype was found many times. This chain joins TRBV7-2 and TRBJ2-7, with D unresolved. The V and J ends lost 5 bases and 0 bases respectively, with 5 bases between them. Germline V gene sequence: CDR1 SGHTA, CDR2 FQGNSA. The CDR3 runs 12 residues. CDR3 amino acids: CASSRSSYEQYF. In DNA, the CDR3 is TGTGCCAGCAGCAGGAGCTCCTACGAGCAGTACTTC.

The chain links TRBV6-5 to TRBJ1-1; no definite D call. CDR1 MNHEY and CDR2 SVGAGI come from the germline V gene. The CDR3 extends over 12 amino acids. V lost 2 bases and J lost 4, with 5 bases in between. DNA for the CDR3: TGTGCCAGCAGTTACGTCGGCACTGAAGCTTTCTTT. Residues: CASSYVGTEAFF.

This clonotype has a count of ten or more. This chain connects TRBV5-4 to TRBJ2-3, with D tentatively TRBD1 or TRBD2 (5 bases each). Germline values: CDR1 SGHNT, CDR2 YYREEE (reference sequence). Trimming took 5 bases from V and 0 from J, leaving 13 bases between them. CDR3 length: 15 residues. The CDR3 is CASRDQRGSTDTQYF. DNA for the CDR3: TGTGCCAGCAGAGACCAACGGGGCAGCACAGATACGCAGTATTTT.

On this clonotype: The conserved final phenylalanine or tryptophan is absent from the CDR3, which likely points to a read error. This chain links TRBV28 with TRBJ2-7, with TRBD2 identical over 7 bases. Trimming took 2 bases from V and 3 from J; bases not matched to a gene: 7. The CDR3 runs 15 residues. Germline assignment: CDR1 MDHEN and CDR2 SYDVKM. CDR3 sequence (DNA): TGTGCCAGCAGTTTACCGGGGGGTCTGGGCTACGAGCAGTACTCC. Translation: CASSLPGGLGYEQYS.

V usage is TRBV10-3 and J usage is TRBJ2-5; the match to TRBD2 covers 10 bases. The length of the CDR3 is 14 residues. CDR1 and CDR2 from the germline V gene are ENHRY and SYGVKD. J was trimmed by 5 bases and V by 4 bases; bases with no gene match: 4. The CDR3 nucleotides are TGTGCCATCAGTGGGATGGGACTAGCGGAGACCCAGTACTTC. It encodes CAISGMGLAETQYF.

The rearrangement uses TRBV6-5 and TRBJ2-7; possible D gene TRBD1, 5 bases. The V end was cut by 0 bases, the J end by 7 bases, with 13 bases between. This CDR3 is built from 14 residues. Per the germline V gene, CDR1 is MNHEY and CDR2 is SVGAGI. The CDR3 DNA sequence: TGTGCCAGCAGTTACTCGATGGGGCTGGGGGAGCAGTACTTC. Its protein is CASSYSMGLGEQYF.

Ten or more counts support this clonotype. The rearrangement uses TRBV6-1 and TRBJ2-7; D is possibly TRBD1 or TRBD2 (6 bases each). This CDR3 region has 17 residues. The V gene lost 7 bases and the J gene lost 3 bases, with 25 bases spanning the gap. CDR1 MNHNS and CDR2 SASEGT come from the germline V gene. CDR3 residues: CASKLWGAAGVYYEQYF. CDR3 nucleotide sequence: TGTGCCAGCAAGCTGTGGGGGGCCGCTGGCGTCTACTACGAGCAGTACTTC.

The V call is TRBV10-3, the J call TRBJ2-3, with D tentatively TRBD1 or TRBD2 (6 bases each). Germline V gene sequence: CDR1 ENHRY, CDR2 SYGVKD. The ends were cut back, 2 bases at V and 2 bases at J, with 11 bases in the middle. This CDR3 region has 15 residues. The CDR3: CAISETGAATDTQYF. The CDR3 nucleotides read TGTGCCATCAGTGAGACGGGGGCCGCCACAGATACGCAGTATTTT.

This clonotype occurred many times. The CDR3 reads CASSLEGLPVKQFF. For the CDR3, the DNA is TGTGCCAGCAGCTTAGAGGGACTCCCCGTAAAGCAGTTCTTC. This rearrangement joins TRBV7-2 to TRBJ2-1; possible D gene TRBD2, 6 bases. This CDR3 is 14 amino acids long. V lost 1 base, J lost 11 bases, and 15 bases lay in between. Per germline, CDR1 SGHTA and CDR2 FQGNSA.

The gene calls are TRBV19 and TRBJ2-7; D perhaps matches TRBD2 (5 bases). There are 13 residues in the CDR3. Germline V lookup: CDR1 LNHDA, CDR2 SQIVND (reference sequence). The V end lost 5 bases, the J end lost 2 bases, and 10 bases lay between the germline ends. The chain's CDR3 is CASSSVGAYEQYF. The DNA for the CDR3 is TGTGCCAGTAGTTCGGTGGGAGCCTACGAGCAGTACTTC.

The V and J genes are TRBV27 and TRBJ2-1, with 7 bases fitting TRBD1. The V gene's germline CDR1 is MNHEY and CDR2 SMNVEV (reference sequence). The CDR3 consists of 16 residues. V shed 2 bases and J 3 bases; nucleotides not matched to a gene: 7. CDR3: CASSLGARGIYNEQFF. CDR3 in DNA: TGTGCCAGCAGTTTAGGGGCCAGGGGGATCTACAATGAGCAGTTCTTC.